This note documents a single T cell receptor (beta chain) sequence. This clone was observed at least ten times. This receptor's antigen is unknown. The sample holds no much larger clone one base away, and base qualities are not on file. TCRbeta CDR3 regions were amplified from genomic DNA using the immunoSEQ Assay, a bias-controlled multiplex PCR. In the paper's pipeline: The number of nucleated cells in each sample was estimated from the amplification of reference gene primers within the assay. Sequence reads were collapsed and filtered to measure the absolute abundance of every unique TCRbeta CDR3 rearrangement. For each sample, productive Simpson clonality was calculated as the square root of Simpson's diversity index over productive rearrangements. As stored in TCRdb, this immuneACCESS dataset retains in-frame rearrangements with V and J assigned. A fraction of the clones does not appear; measured against another copy, unresolved V genes explain less than half of the discrepancy, and the remainder lacks a known reason. V, J and clone size are those of that table, while D and trimming were read from the DNA. The sample profile shows 200,000 to 300,000 clones; 70% to 80% of them were found once. About 3.1% of the sample goes to the ten largest clones.

The data are from a study of blood T cell repertoires in COVID-19 (TCRdb year 2020). Context from the whole study: Samples covering the acute and convalescent phases of COVID-19 were provided by collaborators in the United States, Italy and Spain. The prospective study material was composed of cDNA or gDNA derived from T cells, B-cell-depleted T cells, or PBMCs. The sample metadata nearly always contained a de-identified subject ID, COVID-19 status, age in years and sex. Where HLA class I and class II types were available, the types were taken from metadata supplied by the sample provider, not from assay-based typing. The repertoires were released in a freely available public database meant as a resource for research on the immune response to SARS-CoV-2. Samples were obtained from the ongoing ImmuneRACE study (first 160 participants) and from over 1,000 subjects provided by 6 global collaborators. Subjects who had been exposed to COVID-19, were actively infected with it, or had recovered from it provided the deeply sampled blood TCRbeta repertoires that made up the dataset. Study-level results and caveats: The amount of clinical and demographic metadata varied by source and participant and was provided uncurated.

Counted from cysteine to phenylalanine, this CDR3 has 15 amino acids. The sequence is cut down to CDR3 DNA, 45 bases in frame from base 1. V has 3 bases trimmed and J has 5 bases trimmed; junction bases matching no gene number 5. The germline V gene yields SGHRS for CDR1 and YFSETQ for CDR2. Each collaborating institution followed its own protocols to collect whole blood in K2EDTA tubes. For TCRbeta analysis, collaborators shipped samples in one of three forms: frozen whole blood, isolated PBMCs, or DNA extracted from either of those sample types. The sequenced sample consisted of peripheral blood. The clonotype originates from an elderly woman with acute or convalescent COVID-19. The rearranged segments are TRBV5-1 and TRBJ2-5; TRBD1 fits 12 bases in the junction. The CDR3 loop reads CASSSRDRGLETQYF. The bases are TGCGCCAGCAGCTCCCGGGACAGGGGGCTGGAGACCCAGTACTTC.